Listed below are T cell receptor beta chains from one sample, sequenced in a study of chemoradiotherapy in HPV16-positive cancers. Sequencing used immunoSEQ multiplex PCR; TCRdb keeps in-frame clones, though not all of them. The data hold some 10,000 clones, with around 82% observed a single time. The specimen comprised blood, sampled from a patient who underwent chemoradiotherapy. Receptors were obtained from a human donor with HPV-associated anogenital cancer. The CDR3 runs from the conserved cysteine through the conserved F or W. Rows may omit the clone size; those that give it use once, few, many or a size class.

V gene: TRBV5-1; clone size: NA; CDR3 protein: CASSLSGDPQANEQFF
V gene: TRBV6-4; clone size: NA; CDR3 protein: CASSDSPGTSATQYF
V gene: TRBV5-4; clone size: NA; CDR3 protein: CASSSTGVGDYGQYF
V gene: TRBV10-2; clone size: NA; CDR3 protein: CASSHRGNYLNDQDEQYF
V gene: TRBV9; clone size: NA; CDR3 protein: CASSVGRQGWTGELFF
V gene: TRBV11-2; clone size: NA; CDR3 protein: CASSFQTQGGAFF
V gene: TRBV29-1; clone size: NA; CDR3 protein: CSAERTSQETQYF
V gene: TRBV9; clone size: few; CDR3 protein: CASSVADRLAANYGYTF
V gene: TRBV7-8; clone size: NA; CDR3 protein: CASSYRDLGVPDTQYF
V gene: TRBV4-1; clone size: NA; CDR3 protein: CASSQEQGPLHF
V gene: TRBV2; clone size: once; CDR3 protein: CASRESLNTEAFF
V gene: TRBV4-3; clone size: NA; CDR3 protein: CASSQVPKNSPLHF
V gene: TRBV7-6; clone size: NA; CDR3 protein: CASSLGPLTNTEAFF
V gene: TRBV18; clone size: NA; CDR3 protein: CASSPTQNSPLHF
V gene: TRBV19; clone size: NA; CDR3 protein: CASSISIGLAGSYEQYF
V gene: TRBV19; clone size: NA; CDR3 protein: CASSIGGSTNEKLFF
V gene: TRBV7-2; clone size: NA; CDR3 protein: CASSLTGGAETQYF